This TCR beta chain was sequenced during a study of human T cells and chemical hapten exposure. CDR1 is SGHRS and CDR2 is YFSETQ in the germline V gene. The CDR3 covers 15 residues. V lost 2 bases and J lost 4; bases outside the gene matches: 5. Researchers extracted total RNA from unfractionated whole blood. In TCRdb, the 5' RACE reads were re-called with MiXCR into one record per CDR3 protein. The sample records roughly 81,000 distinct CDR3 sequences, 7.7% being singletons. This clonotype has a count of ten or more. The sequence was collected from a male donor in good health. The V and J genes are TRBV5-1 and TRBJ2-3; 9 positions agree with TRBD1. The CDR3 loop reads CASSLGQGSADTQYF. Written as DNA, the CDR3 is TGCGCCAGCAGCTTAGGACAGGGGTCCGCAGATACGCAGTATTTT.